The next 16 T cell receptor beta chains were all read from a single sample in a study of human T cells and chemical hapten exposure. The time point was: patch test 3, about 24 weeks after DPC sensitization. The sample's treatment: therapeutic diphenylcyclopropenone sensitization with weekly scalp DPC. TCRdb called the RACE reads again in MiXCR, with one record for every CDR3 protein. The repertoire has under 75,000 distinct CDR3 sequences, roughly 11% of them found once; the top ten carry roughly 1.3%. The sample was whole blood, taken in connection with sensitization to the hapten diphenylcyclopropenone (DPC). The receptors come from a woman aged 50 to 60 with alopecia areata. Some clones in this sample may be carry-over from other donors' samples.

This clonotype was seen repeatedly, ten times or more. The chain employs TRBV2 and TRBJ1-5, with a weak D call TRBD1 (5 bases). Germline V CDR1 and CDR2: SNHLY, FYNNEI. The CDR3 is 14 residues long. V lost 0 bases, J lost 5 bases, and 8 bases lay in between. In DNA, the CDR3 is TGTGCCAGCAGTGAAGCCCGGGGGGATCAGCCCCAGCATTTT. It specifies CASSEARGDQPQHF.

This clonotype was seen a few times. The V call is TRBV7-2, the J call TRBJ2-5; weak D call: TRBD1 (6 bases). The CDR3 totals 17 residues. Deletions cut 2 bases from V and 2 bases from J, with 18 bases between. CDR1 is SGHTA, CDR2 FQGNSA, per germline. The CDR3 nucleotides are TGTGCCAGCAGCTTATATGGACCCGCGACAGGTCAAGAGACCCAGTACTTC. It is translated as CASSLYGPATGQETQYF.

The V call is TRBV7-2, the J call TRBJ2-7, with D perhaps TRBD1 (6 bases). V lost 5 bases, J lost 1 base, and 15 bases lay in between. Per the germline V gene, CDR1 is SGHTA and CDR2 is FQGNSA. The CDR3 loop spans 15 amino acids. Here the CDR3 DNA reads TGTGCCAGCAGCCTAACAGGGCCACGATCCTACGAGCAGTACTTC. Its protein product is CASSLTGPRSYEQYF.

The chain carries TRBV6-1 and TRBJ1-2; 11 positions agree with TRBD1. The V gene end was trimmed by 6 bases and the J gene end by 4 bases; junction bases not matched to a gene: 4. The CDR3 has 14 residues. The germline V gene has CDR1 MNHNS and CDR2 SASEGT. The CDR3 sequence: CASRDRGLIYGYTF. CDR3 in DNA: TGTGCCAGCAGGGACAGGGGGCTTATCTATGGCTACACCTTC.

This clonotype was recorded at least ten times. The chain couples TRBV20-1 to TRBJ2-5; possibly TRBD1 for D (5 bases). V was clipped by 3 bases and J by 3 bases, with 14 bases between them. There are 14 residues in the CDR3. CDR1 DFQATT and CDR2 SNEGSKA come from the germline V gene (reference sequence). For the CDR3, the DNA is TGCAGTGCTAGTGACAGACGGCTGGAAGAGACCCAGTACTTC. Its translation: CSASDRRLEETQYF.

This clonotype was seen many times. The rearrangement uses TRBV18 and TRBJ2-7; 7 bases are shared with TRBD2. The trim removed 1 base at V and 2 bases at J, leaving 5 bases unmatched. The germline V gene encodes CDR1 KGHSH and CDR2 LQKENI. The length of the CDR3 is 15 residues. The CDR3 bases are TGTGCCAGCTCACCACGGGAGGGAGGCACCTACGAGCAGTACTTC. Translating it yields CASSPREGGTYEQYF.

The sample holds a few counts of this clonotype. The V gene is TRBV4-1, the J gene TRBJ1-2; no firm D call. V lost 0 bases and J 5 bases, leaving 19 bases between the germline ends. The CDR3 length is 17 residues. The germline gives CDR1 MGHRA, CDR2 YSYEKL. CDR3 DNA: TGCGCCAGCAGCCAAGAGAGGCTCGGTGGTGGGGATTATGGCTACACCTTC. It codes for CASSQERLGGGDYGYTF.

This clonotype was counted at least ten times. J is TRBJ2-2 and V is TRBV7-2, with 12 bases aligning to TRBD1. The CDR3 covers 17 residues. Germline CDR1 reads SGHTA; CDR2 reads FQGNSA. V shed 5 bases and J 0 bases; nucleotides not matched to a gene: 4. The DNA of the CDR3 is TGTGCCAGCAGCCGTGGGACAGGGGGCGCGAACACCGGGGAGCTGTTTTTT. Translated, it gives CASSRGTGGANTGELFF.

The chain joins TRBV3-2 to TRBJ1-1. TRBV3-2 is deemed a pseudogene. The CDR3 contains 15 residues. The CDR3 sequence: CASSPLVRSDTEAFF. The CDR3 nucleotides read TGTGCCAGCAGCCCCCTCGTGAGAAGTGACACTGAAGCTTTCTTT.

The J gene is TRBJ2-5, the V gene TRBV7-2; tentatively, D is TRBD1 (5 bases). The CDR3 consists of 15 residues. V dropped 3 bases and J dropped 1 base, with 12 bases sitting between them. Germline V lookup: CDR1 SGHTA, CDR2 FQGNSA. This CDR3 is CASSFRRQSQETQYF. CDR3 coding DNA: TGTGCCAGCAGCTTTAGACGACAGAGCCAAGAGACCCAGTACTTC.

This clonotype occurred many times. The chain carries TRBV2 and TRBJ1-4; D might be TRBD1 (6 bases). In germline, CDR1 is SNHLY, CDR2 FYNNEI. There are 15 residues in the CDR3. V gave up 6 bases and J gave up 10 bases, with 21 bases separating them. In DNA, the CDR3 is TGTGCCAGCAGGGCCTTTGGGGGGCAACGAGGAAAACTGTTTTTT. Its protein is CASRAFGGQRGKLFF.

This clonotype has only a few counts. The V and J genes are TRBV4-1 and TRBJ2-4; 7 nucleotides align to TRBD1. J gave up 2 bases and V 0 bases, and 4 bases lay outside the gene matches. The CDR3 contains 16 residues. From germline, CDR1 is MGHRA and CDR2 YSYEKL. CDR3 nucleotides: TGCGCCAGCAGCCAAGAGGAAAGGGGGCCCAAAAACATTCAGTACTTC. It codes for CASSQEERGPKNIQYF.

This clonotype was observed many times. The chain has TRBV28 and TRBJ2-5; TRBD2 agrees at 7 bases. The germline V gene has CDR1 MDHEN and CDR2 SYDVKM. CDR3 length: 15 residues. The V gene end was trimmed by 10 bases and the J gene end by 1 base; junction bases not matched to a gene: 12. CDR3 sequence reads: CATRIHSGRQETQYF. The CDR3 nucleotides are TGTGCCACCCGTATCCATAGCGGGCGCCAAGAGACCCAGTACTTC.

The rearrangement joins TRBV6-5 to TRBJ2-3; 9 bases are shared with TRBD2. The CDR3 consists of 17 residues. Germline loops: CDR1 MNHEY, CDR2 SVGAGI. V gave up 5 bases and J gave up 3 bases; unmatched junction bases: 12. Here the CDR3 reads CASSPVRASGITDTQYF. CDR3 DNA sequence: TGTGCCAGCAGTCCTGTTCGGGCTAGCGGGATTACAGATACGCAGTATTTT.

DNA of the CDR3: TGTGCCAGCAGCACCAGTCAGGTTTCGTCCGGCTCCTACGAGCAGTACTTC. It specifies CASSTSQVSSGSYEQYF. The gene calls are TRBV4-2 and TRBJ2-7; no clear D gene. Germline V lookup: CDR1 LGHNA, CDR2 YNFKEQ. V gave up 5 bases and J gave up 0 bases, with 20 bases separating them. CDR3 length: 17 residues.

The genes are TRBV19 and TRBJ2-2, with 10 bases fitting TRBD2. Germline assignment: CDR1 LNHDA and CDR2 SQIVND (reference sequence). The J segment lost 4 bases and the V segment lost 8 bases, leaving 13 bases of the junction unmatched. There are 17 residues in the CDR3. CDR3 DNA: TGTGCCAGTCCACCCGTTAATCTAGCGGGAGCCACCGGGGAGCTGTTTTTT. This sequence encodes CASPPVNLAGATGELFF.